A selection of T cell receptor beta chains follows, all from one sample in a study of T cell changes during pregnancy in multiple sclerosis. TCRdb's copy holds only in-frame clones and misses some; the assay was immunoSEQ multiplex PCR. The sample comprises approximately 90,000 clones, approximately 90% of which are singletons, and approximately 0.9% rests with the top ten. The source was peripheral blood, collected before pregnancy. The receptors originated from a female donor with multiple sclerosis, enrolled in a pregnancy study. Each CDR3 is given with its conserved first and last residue. Each record gives: V gene, J gene, clone size, D gene, CDR3 DNA, CDR3 protein. D genes are given only for firm matches. Size tells how often a clone was seen (once, few, many) or the class of an expanded clone, and some rows leave it out.

v_call: TRBV4-3
j_call: TRBJ1-1
clone_size: -
d_call: -
cdr3_nt: TGCGCCAGCAGCCAAGGGGGAGTTCACGCTGAAGCTTTCTTT
cdr3_aa: CASSQGGVHAEAFF

v_call: TRBV7-2
j_call: TRBJ2-5
clone_size: -
d_call: -
cdr3_nt: TGTGCCAGCAGCCCAGACCGGGGGGCCCGAGAGACCCAGTACTTC
cdr3_aa: CASSPDRGARETQYF

v_call: TRBV20-1
j_call: TRBJ2-7
clone_size: -
d_call: -
cdr3_nt: TGCAGTGCTCGCAGACTAAACGAGCAGTACTTC
cdr3_aa: CSARRLNEQYF

v_call: TRBV28
j_call: TRBJ2-5
clone_size: -
d_call: TRBD2
cdr3_nt: TGTGCCAGCACCTCGGGGGGTAGAAGCAACCAAGAGACCCAGTACTTC
cdr3_aa: CASTSGGRSNQETQYF

v_call: TRBV2
j_call: TRBJ2-5
clone_size: -
d_call: TRBD2
cdr3_nt: TGTGCCAGCAGTGAAAGGGGAGGGCAAGAGACCCAGTACTTC
cdr3_aa: CASSERGGQETQYF

v_call: TRBV27
j_call: TRBJ2-1
clone_size: -
d_call: TRBD2
cdr3_nt: TGTGCCAGCAGACAAAGCGGGGGCTTCTACAATGAGCAGTTCTTC
cdr3_aa: CASRQSGGFYNEQFF

v_call: TRBV11-3
j_call: TRBJ2-1
clone_size: -
d_call: TRBD1
cdr3_nt: TGTGCCAGCAGCTTCAGGGGGCTGAATGAGCAGTTCTTC
cdr3_aa: CASSFRGLNEQFF

v_call: TRBV4-2
j_call: TRBJ2-5
clone_size: -
d_call: TRBD2
cdr3_nt: TGTGCCAGCAGCCAAGAACCCATAGCGGGGGGGCCCGAGACCCAGTACTTC
cdr3_aa: CASSQEPIAGGPETQYF

v_call: TRBV4-1
j_call: TRBJ1-4
clone_size: -
d_call: TRBD1
cdr3_nt: TGCGCCAGCAGCCAATCTGACAGGGGGAGGGAAAAACTGTTTTTT
cdr3_aa: CASSQSDRGREKLFF

v_call: TRBV30
j_call: TRBJ1-5
clone_size: -
d_call: TRBD1
cdr3_nt: TGTGCCTGGAGTGGGGACAGGGTTCAGGGGGGCAATCAGCCCCAGCATTTT
cdr3_aa: CAWSGDRVQGGNQPQHF

v_call: TRBV2
j_call: TRBJ1-1
clone_size: -
d_call: -
cdr3_nt: TGTGCCAGCCTTACAGGGATGAACACTGAAGCTTTCTTT
cdr3_aa: CASLTGMNTEAFF

v_call: TRBV2
j_call: TRBJ1-5
clone_size: -
d_call: -
cdr3_nt: TGTGCCAGCAGTGAATTAACGACAGGTAGCAATCAGCCCCAGCATTTT
cdr3_aa: CASSELTTGSNQPQHF

v_call: TRBV19
j_call: TRBJ2-2
clone_size: -
d_call: -
cdr3_nt: TGTGCCAGTAAGGGCGAGGGAGGAAGTAACACCGGGGAGCTGTTTTTT
cdr3_aa: CASKGEGGSNTGELFF

v_call: TRBV5-8
j_call: TRBJ2-7
clone_size: once
d_call: TRBD2
cdr3_nt: TGTGCCAGCAGCTTGTTTAGACTAGCGGGAGGCGAGCAGTACTTC
cdr3_aa: CASSLFRLAGGEQYF

v_call: TRBV19
j_call: TRBJ1-4
clone_size: once
d_call: -
cdr3_nt: TGTGCCAGTAGTATAGGGGACTCTAATGAAAAACTGTTTTTT
cdr3_aa: CASSIGDSNEKLFF

v_call: TRBV5-1
j_call: TRBJ1-1
clone_size: -
d_call: -
cdr3_nt: TGCGCCAGCAGCTCTACCACGGGGATGAACACTGAAGCTTTCTTT
cdr3_aa: CASSSTTGMNTEAFF

v_call: TRBV6-1
j_call: TRBJ2-7
clone_size: once
d_call: -
cdr3_nt: TGTGCCAGCAGTGATCAGACTAGGGGTGGACGCGAGCAGTACTTC
cdr3_aa: CASSDQTRGGREQYF

v_call: TRBV27
j_call: TRBJ1-3
clone_size: -
d_call: TRBD1
cdr3_nt: TGTGCCAGCAGTTTATCAGGAGACAGGGCCGTTCAGGGAAACACCATATATTTT
cdr3_aa: CASSLSGDRAVQGNTIYF

v_call: TRBV29-1
j_call: TRBJ2-3
clone_size: once
d_call: -
cdr3_nt: TGCAGCGTCTACAGGGCTAGCACAGATACGCAGTATTTT
cdr3_aa: CSVYRASTDTQYF

v_call: TRBV7-6
j_call: TRBJ2-1
clone_size: -
d_call: TRBD2
cdr3_nt: TGTGCCAGCAGCGCTCCTAGCGGGGGGTCTTCCTACAATGAGCAGTTCTTC
cdr3_aa: CASSAPSGGSSYNEQFF

v_call: TRBV10-3
j_call: TRBJ1-6
clone_size: -
d_call: -
cdr3_nt: TGTGCCATCAGTGAGGGGGCTAAGAATTCACCCCTCCACTTT
cdr3_aa: CAISEGAKNSPLHF

v_call: TRBV4-2
j_call: TRBJ1-1
clone_size: -
d_call: -
cdr3_nt: TGTGCCAGCAGCCAAGATGAGGCCGACGGTGTTGAAGCTTTCTTT
cdr3_aa: CASSQDEADGVEAFF

v_call: TRBV4-3
j_call: TRBJ1-2
clone_size: -
d_call: -
cdr3_nt: TGCGCCAGCAGCCAAGGCACAGCTGTGAACTATGGCTACACCTTC
cdr3_aa: CASSQGTAVNYGYTF

v_call: TRBV6-6
j_call: TRBJ1-5
clone_size: -
d_call: -
cdr3_nt: TGTGCCAGCAGAGAGTATACGAGCAATCAGCCCCAGCATTTT
cdr3_aa: CASREYTSNQPQHF

v_call: TRBV7-9
j_call: TRBJ2-7
clone_size: -
d_call: TRBD1
cdr3_nt: TGTGCCAGCAGGGGGAACAGGGGGCCGGAATCCGAGCAGTACTTC
cdr3_aa: CASRGNRGPESEQYF

v_call: TRBV18
j_call: TRBJ2-1
clone_size: once
d_call: -
cdr3_nt: TGTGCCAGCTCACCAGGGGCCCGCTACAATGAGCAGTTCTTC
cdr3_aa: CASSPGARYNEQFF

v_call: TRBV6-1
j_call: TRBJ2-7
clone_size: -
d_call: -
cdr3_nt: TGTGCCAGCCTCTCCTACGAGCAGTACTTC
cdr3_aa: CASLSYEQYF

v_call: TRBV5-4
j_call: TRBJ1-2
clone_size: -
d_call: -
cdr3_nt: TGTGCCAGCAGCTCCGTACGATCGGGTGGCTACACCTTC
cdr3_aa: CASSSVRSGGYTF

v_call: TRBV6-1
j_call: TRBJ2-5
clone_size: -
d_call: TRBD1
cdr3_nt: TGTGCCAGCAGTGTACAGGGGCAAGAGACCCAGTACTTC
cdr3_aa: CASSVQGQETQYF

v_call: TRBV6-6
j_call: TRBJ2-7
clone_size: once
d_call: -
cdr3_nt: TGTGCCAGCAGTTCTGAGGGCTCTAAGGCCTACGAGCAGTACTTC
cdr3_aa: CASSSEGSKAYEQYF

v_call: TRBV5-1
j_call: TRBJ2-7
clone_size: -
d_call: -
cdr3_nt: TGCGCCAGCAGCTTGGTGGGGCCCAACTACGAGCAGTACTTC
cdr3_aa: CASSLVGPNYEQYF

v_call: TRBV19
j_call: TRBJ2-7
clone_size: -
d_call: TRBD2
cdr3_nt: TGTGCCAGTAGTATCGGACTAGCGGGGTTTACCTACGAGCAGTACTTC
cdr3_aa: CASSIGLAGFTYEQYF

v_call: TRBV7-9
j_call: TRBJ1-2
clone_size: once
d_call: TRBD1
cdr3_nt: TGTGCCAGCAGCTGGGACAGGGCTAACTATGGCTACACCTTC
cdr3_aa: CASSWDRANYGYTF

v_call: TRBV27
j_call: TRBJ2-7
clone_size: -
d_call: TRBD1
cdr3_nt: TGTGCCAGCAGCCGGGACAGGGGTCCCTACGAGCAGTACTTC
cdr3_aa: CASSRDRGPYEQYF

v_call: TRBV4-1
j_call: TRBJ2-3
clone_size: once
d_call: TRBD2
cdr3_nt: TGCGCCAGCAGCCAGTTCCTGACTAGCGGGGGGAGGACAGATACGCAGTATTTT
cdr3_aa: CASSQFLTSGGRTDTQYF

v_call: TRBV7-9
j_call: TRBJ2-2
clone_size: few
d_call: TRBD1
cdr3_nt: TGTGCCAGCAGCGTCAACAGGGGCACCGGGGAGCTGTTTTTT
cdr3_aa: CASSVNRGTGELFF

v_call: TRBV7-9
j_call: TRBJ2-2
clone_size: -
d_call: -
cdr3_nt: TGTGCCAGCACCGAACGGGGGACCCACGACACCGGGGAGCTGTTTTTT
cdr3_aa: CASTERGTHDTGELFF

v_call: TRBV28
j_call: TRBJ1-4
clone_size: -
d_call: TRBD1
cdr3_nt: TGTGCCAGCAGTTTAGACCCCGGGACAGGGACTCGGGAACGGGAAAAACTGTTTTTT
cdr3_aa: CASSLDPGTGTREREKLFF

v_call: TRBV27
j_call: TRBJ1-5
clone_size: -
d_call: TRBD1
cdr3_nt: TGTGCCAGCAGTTTAGCAGGGGGCGCGAGACCAGGTCAGCCCCAGCATTTT
cdr3_aa: CASSLAGGARPGQPQHF

v_call: TRBV7-9
j_call: TRBJ1-5
clone_size: -
d_call: -
cdr3_nt: TGTGCCAGCAGCTTCACCGGGACAATATATCAGCCCCAGCATTTT
cdr3_aa: CASSFTGTIYQPQHF

v_call: TRBV28
j_call: TRBJ2-7
clone_size: -
d_call: TRBD2
cdr3_nt: TGTGCCAGCAGTTCTTTGCCCGACCACATGACTAGCGGGAGTGGGAGTCCCTACGAGCAGTACTTC
cdr3_aa: CASSSLPDHMTSGSGSPYEQYF

v_call: TRBV4-1
j_call: TRBJ2-6
clone_size: -
d_call: -
cdr3_nt: TGCGCCAGCAGCCAAGGAGTAGCATTGGCGGCCAACGTCCTGACTTTC
cdr3_aa: CASSQGVALAANVLTF

v_call: TRBV4-2
j_call: TRBJ2-7
clone_size: -
d_call: TRBD1
cdr3_nt: TGTGCCAGCAGCCAAGATGCACCCGGGACAGTCAAAGGCCACGAGCAGTACTTC
cdr3_aa: CASSQDAPGTVKGHEQYF

v_call: TRBV5-1
j_call: TRBJ1-1
clone_size: -
d_call: TRBD1
cdr3_nt: TGCGCCAGCAGCCGGGACAGGGTATCAAAAGCTTTCTTT
cdr3_aa: CASSRDRVSKAFF

v_call: TRBV2
j_call: TRBJ2-7
clone_size: -
d_call: TRBD2
cdr3_nt: TGTGCCAGCAGAAACGGACGCGGGGGGACCGAGCAGTACTTC
cdr3_aa: CASRNGRGGTEQYF

v_call: TRBV5-8
j_call: TRBJ2-3
clone_size: -
d_call: TRBD2
cdr3_nt: TGTGCCAGCAGTTATAAGACTAGCAGATTGAATGATACGCAGTATTTT
cdr3_aa: CASSYKTSRLNDTQYF

v_call: TRBV20-1
j_call: TRBJ2-3
clone_size: -
d_call: -
cdr3_nt: TGCAGTGCACTCAAGGAGGATACGCAGTATTTT
cdr3_aa: CSALKEDTQYF

v_call: TRBV4-2
j_call: TRBJ2-7
clone_size: -
d_call: TRBD2
cdr3_nt: TGTGCCAGCAGCCAGTACGGGGGGACGGTAGCGTACGAGCAGTACTTC
cdr3_aa: CASSQYGGTVAYEQYF

v_call: TRBV7-8
j_call: TRBJ2-7
clone_size: -
d_call: -
cdr3_nt: TGTGCCAGCAGCTTAAGTAGCGTTCCCTACGAGCAGTACTTC
cdr3_aa: CASSLSSVPYEQYF

v_call: TRBV6-1
j_call: TRBJ2-7
clone_size: -
d_call: -
cdr3_nt: TGTGCCAGCAGTGAAGCGCCCGGACTCACCGCCTACGAGCAGTACTTC
cdr3_aa: CASSEAPGLTAYEQYF

v_call: TRBV5-4
j_call: TRBJ2-2
clone_size: -
d_call: -
cdr3_nt: TGTGCCAGCAGCTTGGGCGGAGGGCGGGGCACCGGGGAGCTGTTTTTT
cdr3_aa: CASSLGGGRGTGELFF

v_call: TRBV5-1
j_call: TRBJ2-7
clone_size: -
d_call: -
cdr3_nt: TGCGCCAGCAGCCACGAAGACAGAGCCTACGAGCAGTACTTC
cdr3_aa: CASSHEDRAYEQYF

v_call: TRBV10-3
j_call: TRBJ1-1
clone_size: -
d_call: -
cdr3_nt: TGTGCCAGCAGGGGTGGGAGTACTGAAGCTTTCTTT
cdr3_aa: CASRGGSTEAFF